This TCR beta chain came from a study of cytomegalovirus exposure and HLA in healthy donors. Overall study context: Genotyping of 430 or so donors showed that over 65% belonged to the Caucasian-associated ancestry cluster.

In the PCR, 60 Vbeta and 13 Jbeta primers were used. The protocol was immunoSEQ multiplex PCR, while the TCRdb copy is restricted to in-frame clones and leaves out a portion. Among 95,000 to 110,000 clones listed, about 80% were seen once. As to this clone: Its cognate antigen is unknown.

Overall study findings and caveats: Relative to the approximately 660-donor mean, N-insertions were reportedly fewer in an Asian-associated ancestry cluster in a later analysis.

Germline values: CDR1 SGHDT, CDR2 YYEEEE. V shed 0 bases, J shed 6 bases, and the junction held 11 bases outside the gene matches. The CDR3 consists of 16 residues. The sequence was collected from a man in his sixties in good health and CMV-seropositive. Sequenced material: PBMCs. The chain joins TRBV5-6 to TRBJ1-2; the match to TRBD1 covers 7 bases. Here the CDR3 reads CASSLVRQGPGDGYTF. CDR3 bases: TGTGCCAGCAGCTTGGTAAGACAGGGCCCAGGGGATGGCTACACCTTC.